Included here is one TCR beta chain sequence, with context. Clones were read by immunoSEQ multiplex PCR, and TCRdb kept only the in-frame ones, dropping some. The sample holds 15,000 to 20,000 clones; more than 65% are singletons and the top ten take approximately 5.4%. The record originates from a study of CD4+ T cells in melanoma. Trimming cost V 0 bases and J 6 bases, with 12 bases left between them. The CDR3 is 15 residues long. In germline, CDR1 is MNHNS, CDR2 SASEGT. The TCR comes from a human donor with melanoma. V usage is TRBV6-1 and J usage is TRBJ1-5; unclear D gene. Material for sequencing was cells from a culture (not recorded whether cultured in vitro). The CDR3 bases are TGTGCCAGCAGTGAAGCAGCTGGGATCGGTCAGCCCCAGCATTTT. Protein product: CASSEAAGIGQPQHF.